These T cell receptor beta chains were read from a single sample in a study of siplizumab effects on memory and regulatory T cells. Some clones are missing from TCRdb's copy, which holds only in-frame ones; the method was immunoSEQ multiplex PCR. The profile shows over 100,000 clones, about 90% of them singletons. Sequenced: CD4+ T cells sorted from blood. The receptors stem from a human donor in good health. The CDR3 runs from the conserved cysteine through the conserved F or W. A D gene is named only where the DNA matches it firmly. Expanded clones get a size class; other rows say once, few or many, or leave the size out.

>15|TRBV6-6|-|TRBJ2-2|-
TGTGCCAGCCATATCGGTCATTCGAACACCGGGGAGCTGTTTTTT
CASHIGHSNTGELFF
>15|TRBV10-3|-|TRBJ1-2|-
TGTGCCATCCAGCTTCACAGGTCGAGGGAGAGTGGCTACACCTTC
CAIQLHRSRESGYTF
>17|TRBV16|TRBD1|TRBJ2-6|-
TGTGCCAGCAGCATAATCTTGACAGGGGCCGGGGCCAACGTCCTGACTTTC
CASSIILTGAGANVLTF
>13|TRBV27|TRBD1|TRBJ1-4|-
TGTGCCAGCAGTCCGGACAGGGGAGGAAAACTGTTTTTT
CASSPDRGGKLFF
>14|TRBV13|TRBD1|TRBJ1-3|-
TGTGCCAGCAGCTTAGCAGGGGGCAGTAACACCATATATTTT
CASSLAGGSNTIYF
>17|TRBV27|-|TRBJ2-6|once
TGTGCCAGCGGCGGGAACAGGGTGGGGTCTGGGGCCAACGTCCTGACTTTC
CASGGNRVGSGANVLTF
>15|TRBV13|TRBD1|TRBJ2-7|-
TGTGCCAGCAGCTTAGTTCGGACAGGGACCTACGAGCAGTACTTC
CASSLVRTGTYEQYF
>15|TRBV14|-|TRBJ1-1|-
TGTGCCAGCAGCCAGGTGTTGGGGAGAACGGCTGAAGCTTTCTTT
CASSQVLGRTAEAFF
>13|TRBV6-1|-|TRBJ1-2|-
TGTGCCAGCAGCCTAACCATCGTGGATGGCTACACCTTC
CASSLTIVDGYTF
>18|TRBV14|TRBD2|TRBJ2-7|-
TGTGCCAGCAGCCAAGATGGCGGGGGTTTCGGCGGGTACTACGAGCAGTACTTC
CASSQDGGGFGGYYEQYF
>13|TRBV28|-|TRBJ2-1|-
TGTGCCGGCGGGCGGCCGGTCTACAATGAGCAGTTCTTC
CAGGRPVYNEQFF
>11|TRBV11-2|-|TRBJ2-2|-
TGTGCCAGCAGTCACCCCGGGGAGCTGTTTTTT
CASSHPGELFF
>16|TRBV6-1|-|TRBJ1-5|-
TGTGCCAGCAGTGCCGGACCGGGACGGAGCAATCAGCCCCAGCATTTT
CASSAGPGRSNQPQHF
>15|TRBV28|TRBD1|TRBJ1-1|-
TGTGCCAGCAGGAAGACAGGGGGCGTTATGACTGAAGCTTTCTTT
CASRKTGGVMTEAFF
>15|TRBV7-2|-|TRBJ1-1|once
TGTGCCAGCAGCTTAGGTAACAGCAGGAACACTGAAGCTTTCTTT
CASSLGNSRNTEAFF
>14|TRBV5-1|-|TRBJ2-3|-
TGCGCCAGCAGCTTGGGTGTAAGCACAGATACGCAGTATTTT
CASSLGVSTDTQYF
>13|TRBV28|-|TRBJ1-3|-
TGTGCCAGCAGCCCTCGAATTGGAAACACCATATATTTT
CASSPRIGNTIYF
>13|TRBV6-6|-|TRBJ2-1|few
TGTGCCAGCAGTTACTCTGGTCCCTCTGAGCAGTTCTTC
CASSYSGPSEQFF
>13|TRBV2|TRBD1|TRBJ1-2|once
TGTGCCAGCAGTTATGACAGGGATAGTGGCTACACCTTC
CASSYDRDSGYTF
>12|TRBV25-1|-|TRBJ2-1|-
TGTGCCAGCAGTGACAGGGGATATGAGCAGTTCTTC
CASSDRGYEQFF
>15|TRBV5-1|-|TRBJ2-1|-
TGCGCCAGCAGCTTGATGAACAGTGAACTCAATGAGCAGTTCTTC
CASSLMNSELNEQFF
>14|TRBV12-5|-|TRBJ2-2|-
TGTGCTAGTGGTCCCTCGGTGCGGGGCGGGGAGCTGTTTTTT
CASGPSVRGGELFF
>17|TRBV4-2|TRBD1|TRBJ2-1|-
TGTGCCAGCAGCCAAGATGTCGCCGGGACAGCATACAATGAGCAGTTCTTC
CASSQDVAGTAYNEQFF
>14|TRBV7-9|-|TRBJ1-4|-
TGTGCCAGCAGCTTTCGAGGGGTTCGTGAAAAACTGTTTTTT
CASSFRGVREKLFF
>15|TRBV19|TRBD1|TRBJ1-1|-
TGTGCCAGTAGGGAAGGAGGGGGCTCGAACACTGAAGCTTTCTTT
CASREGGGSNTEAFF
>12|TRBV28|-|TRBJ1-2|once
TGTGCCAGCAGAGGGACGTGGGGTGGCTACACCTTC
CASRGTWGGYTF
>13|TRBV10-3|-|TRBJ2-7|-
TGTGCCATAGGAAAGACAGGACCCTACGAGCAGTACTTC
CAIGKTGPYEQYF
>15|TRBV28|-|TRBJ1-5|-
TGTGCCAGCAGTCCTGACAGGACTAGCAATCAGCCCCAGCATTTT
CASSPDRTSNQPQHF
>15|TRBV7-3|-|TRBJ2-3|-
TGTGCCAGCAGCTTCGGGGGGCAAGGCACAGATACGCAGTATTTT
CASSFGGQGTDTQYF
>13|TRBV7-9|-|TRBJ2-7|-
TGTGCCAGCAGCTTAGGACGCATGCAGGGGCAGTACTTC
CASSLGRMQGQYF
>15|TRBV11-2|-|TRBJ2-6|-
TGTGCCAGCAGCCGGTCAGTTGCTGGGGCCAACGTCCTGACTTTC
CASSRSVAGANVLTF
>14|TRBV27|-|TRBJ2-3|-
TGTGCCAGCAGTTTTTCCCGTAGCACAGATACGCAGTATTTT
CASSFSRSTDTQYF
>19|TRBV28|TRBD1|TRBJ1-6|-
TGTGCCAGCAGTTCTACTGGACAGGGACTCAGCTCCTATAATTCACCCCTCCACTTT
CASSSTGQGLSSYNSPLHF
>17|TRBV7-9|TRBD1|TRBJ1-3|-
TGTGCCAGCAGCCCCGGACAGGCCCTGAGCTCTGGAAACACCATATATTTT
CASSPGQALSSGNTIYF
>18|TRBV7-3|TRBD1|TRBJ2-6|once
TGTGCCAGCAGCTTAAGAGGACAGGGGGCGGGCGGGGCCAACGTCCTGACTTTC
CASSLRGQGAGGANVLTF
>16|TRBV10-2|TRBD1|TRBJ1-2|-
TGCGCCAGCAACCGACAGGGGGGGATAGCTAACTATGGCTACACCTTC
CASNRQGGIANYGYTF
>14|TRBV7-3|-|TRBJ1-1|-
TGTGCCAGCAGCTTGAGGGGTGGCGACACTGAAGCTTTCTTT
CASSLRGGDTEAFF
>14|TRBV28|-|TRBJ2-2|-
TGTGCCAGCAGTTCCCCTGGGGGCACCGGGGAGCTGTTTTTT
CASSSPGGTGELFF
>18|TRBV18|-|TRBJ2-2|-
TGTGCCAGCTCACCACGGCCCCCCGGCGGGCCGTACACCGGGGAGCTGTTTTTT
CASSPRPPGGPYTGELFF
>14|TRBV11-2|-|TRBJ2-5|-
TGTGCCAGCAGCTTAGATCGGCCCCACGGGGGCCAGTACTTC
CASSLDRPHGGQYF
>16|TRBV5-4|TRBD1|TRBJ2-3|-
TGTGCCAGCAGCCGTCGGACCACAGGGGACACAGATACGCAGTATTTT
CASSRRTTGDTDTQYF
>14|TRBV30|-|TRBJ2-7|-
TGTGCCTGGAGGGGTTCGGGGTCAGCCTACGAGCAGTACTTC
CAWRGSGSAYEQYF
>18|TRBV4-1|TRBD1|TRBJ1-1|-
TGCGCCAGCAGCACGCCACGGGCCCGCGACAGGGGGAACACTGAAGCTTTCTTT
CASSTPRARDRGNTEAFF
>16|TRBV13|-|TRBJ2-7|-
TGTGCCAGCAGCCTTCAGGGGGGCGGGTTAGCCTACGAGCAGTACTTC
CASSLQGGGLAYEQYF
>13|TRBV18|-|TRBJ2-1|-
TGTGCCAGCTCACAGAACCTTGGCAGTGAGCAGTTCTTC
CASSQNLGSEQFF
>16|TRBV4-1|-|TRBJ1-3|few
TGCGCCAGCAGCCAAGCTTTCGGGGTCGTGGGAAACACCATATATTTT
CASSQAFGVVGNTIYF
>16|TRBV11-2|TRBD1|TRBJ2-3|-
TGTGCCAGCAGCCCAAGGGCCAGGGGGAACACAGATACGCAGTATTTT
CASSPRARGNTDTQYF
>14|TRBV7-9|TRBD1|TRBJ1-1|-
TGTGCCAGCAGCTTAGCCATGAGACAGGGTGAAGCTTTCTTT
CASSLAMRQGEAFF